Below are 5 T cell receptor beta chains sequenced from a single sample in a study of shared T cell receptors in the human thymus. Clones were read by immunoSEQ multiplex PCR, and TCRdb kept only the in-frame ones, dropping some. The sample includes about 660,000 clones, about 89% of them seen just once. The same sample was also used in a study of human thymus T cells.

Sequencing was done on a sample of thymocytes. These receptors all stem from a boy in the first two years of life with a congenital heart defect.

The gene calls are TRBV2 and TRBJ1-2; D gene ambiguous. CDR1 SNHLY and CDR2 FYNNEI come from the germline V gene. The length of the CDR3 is 11 residues. Trimming stripped 2 bases from V and 8 bases from J, with 6 bases between. The CDR3 loop is CASSEFVGYTF. In DNA form, the CDR3 reads TGTGCCAGCAGTGAATTCGTGGGCTACACCTTC. The full variable domain, in which reference TRBV2 and TRBJ1-2 provide the parts outside the CDR3, is EPEVTQTPSHQVTQMGQEVILRCVPISNHLYFYWYRQILGQKVEFLVSFYNNEISEKSEIFDDQFSVERPDGSNFTLKIRSTKLEDSAMYFCASSEFVGYTFGSGTRLTVV.

V is TRBV30 and J is TRBJ1-5, with 9 bases aligning to TRBD1. The germline CDR1 and CDR2 sequences are GTSNPN and SVGIG (reference sequence). V shed 3 bases, J shed 0 bases, and the junction held 15 bases outside the gene matches. The CDR3 has 19 amino acids. For the CDR3, the DNA is TGTGCCTGGAGCCATGACCGGGACAGGGTCATTAATAGCAATCAGCCCCAGCATTTT. Translated: CAWSHDRDRVINSNQPQHF.

The chain couples TRBV28 to TRBJ2-3, with D uncertain. This CDR3 comprises 10 residues. CDR1 is MDHEN, CDR2 SYDVKM, per germline. The CDR3 bases are TGTGGCACCGTCGGAGATACGCAGTATTTT. Its translation is CGTVGDTQYF.

The CDR3: CASSEYFKGVSQPQHF. The CDR3 DNA follows: TGTGCCAGCAGTGAGTATTTTAAGGGGGTGAGTCAGCCCCAGCATTTT. The chain uses TRBV2 and TRBJ1-5; D may be TRBD1 (6 bases). The germline V gene has CDR1 SNHLY and CDR2 FYNNEI. The CDR3 runs to 16 residues. V was clipped by 3 bases and J by 6 bases, with 18 bases between them.

The V call is TRBV10-2, the J call TRBJ2-3, with 13 bases matching TRBD2. The V gene's germline CDR1 is WSHSY and CDR2 SAAADI. The CDR3 runs to 13 residues. The V gene end was trimmed by 6 bases and the J gene end by 9 bases; junction bases not matched to a gene: 3. The DNA of the CDR3 is TGCGCCAGCAGGGGGACTAGCGGGATAACGCAGTATTTT. Amino acid sequence: CASRGTSGITQYF.